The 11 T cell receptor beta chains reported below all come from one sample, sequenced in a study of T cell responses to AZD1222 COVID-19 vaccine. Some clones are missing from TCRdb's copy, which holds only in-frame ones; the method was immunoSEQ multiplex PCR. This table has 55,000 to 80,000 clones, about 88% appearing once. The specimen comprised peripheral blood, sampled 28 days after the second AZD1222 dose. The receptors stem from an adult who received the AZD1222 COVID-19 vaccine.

CDR3 coding DNA: TGTGCCAGCAGTTACTCCCGAGAGACCCAGTACTTC. Amino acid sequence: CASSYSRETQYF. The J gene is TRBJ2-5, the V gene TRBV6-5; D not resolved. Germline CDR1 MNHEY, CDR2 SVGAGI. This CDR3 region has 12 residues. Trimming left V 0 bases short and J 4 bases short, with 3 bases between.

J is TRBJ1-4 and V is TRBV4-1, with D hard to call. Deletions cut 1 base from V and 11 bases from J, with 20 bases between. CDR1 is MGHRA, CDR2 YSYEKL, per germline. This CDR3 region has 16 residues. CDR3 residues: CASSQVRDPAEGKLFF. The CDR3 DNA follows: TGCGCCAGCAGCCAAGTCCGAGACCCGGCGGAAGGGAAACTGTTTTTT.

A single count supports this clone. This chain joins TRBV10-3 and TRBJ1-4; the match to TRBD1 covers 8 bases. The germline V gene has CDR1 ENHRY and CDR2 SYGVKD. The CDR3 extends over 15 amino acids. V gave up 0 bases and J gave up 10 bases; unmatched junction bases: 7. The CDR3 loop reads CAISESDRGGPKLFF. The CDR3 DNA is TGTGCCATCAGTGAGTCCGACAGGGGAGGACCAAAACTGTTTTTT.

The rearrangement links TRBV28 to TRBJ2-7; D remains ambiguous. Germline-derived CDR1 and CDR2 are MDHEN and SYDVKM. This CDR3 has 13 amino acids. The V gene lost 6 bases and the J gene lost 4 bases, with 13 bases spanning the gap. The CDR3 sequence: CASSLNQPYEQYF. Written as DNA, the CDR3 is TGTGCCAGCAGCTTAAACCAGCCGTACGAGCAGTACTTC.

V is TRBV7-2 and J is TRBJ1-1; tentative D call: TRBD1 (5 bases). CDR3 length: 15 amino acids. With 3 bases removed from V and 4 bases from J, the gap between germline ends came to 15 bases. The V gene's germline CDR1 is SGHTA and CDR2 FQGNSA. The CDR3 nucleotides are TGTGCCAGCAGCTTGGGCTCCGGGGGGAGCACTGAAGCTTTCTTT. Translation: CASSLGSGGSTEAFF.

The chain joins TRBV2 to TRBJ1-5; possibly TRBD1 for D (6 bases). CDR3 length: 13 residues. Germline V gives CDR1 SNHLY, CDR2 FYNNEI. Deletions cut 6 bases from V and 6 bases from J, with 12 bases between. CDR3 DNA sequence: TGTGCCAGCAGGGGGGGCGAAGCTCAGCCCCAGCATTTT. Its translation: CASRGGEAQPQHF.

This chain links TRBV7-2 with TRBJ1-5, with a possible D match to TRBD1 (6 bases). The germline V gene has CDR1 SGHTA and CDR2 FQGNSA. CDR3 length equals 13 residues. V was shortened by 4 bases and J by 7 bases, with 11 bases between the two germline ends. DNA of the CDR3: TGTGCCAGCAGCTCCAGGGGAGGCCAGCCCCAGCATTTT. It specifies CASSSRGGQPQHF.

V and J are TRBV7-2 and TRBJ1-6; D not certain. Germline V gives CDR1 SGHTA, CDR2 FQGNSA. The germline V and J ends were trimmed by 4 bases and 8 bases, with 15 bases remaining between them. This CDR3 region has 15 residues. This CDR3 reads CASSSTWASDSPLHF. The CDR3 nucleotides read TGTGCCAGCAGCTCCACTTGGGCCAGCGATTCACCCCTCCACTTT.

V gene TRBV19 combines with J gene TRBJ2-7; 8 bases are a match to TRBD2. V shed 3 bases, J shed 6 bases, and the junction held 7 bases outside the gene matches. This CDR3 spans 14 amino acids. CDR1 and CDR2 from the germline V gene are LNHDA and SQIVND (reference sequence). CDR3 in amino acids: CASSIQAGALEQYF. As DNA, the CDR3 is TGTGCCAGTAGTATCCAAGCGGGAGCTCTCGAGCAGTACTTC.

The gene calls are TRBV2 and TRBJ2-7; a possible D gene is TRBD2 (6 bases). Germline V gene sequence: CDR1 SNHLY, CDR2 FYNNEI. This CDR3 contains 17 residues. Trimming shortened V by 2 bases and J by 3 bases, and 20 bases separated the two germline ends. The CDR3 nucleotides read TGTGCCAGCAGTGAAATCGCGAGTGGGACTCGACACTACGAGCAGTACTTC. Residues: CASSEIASGTRHYEQYF.

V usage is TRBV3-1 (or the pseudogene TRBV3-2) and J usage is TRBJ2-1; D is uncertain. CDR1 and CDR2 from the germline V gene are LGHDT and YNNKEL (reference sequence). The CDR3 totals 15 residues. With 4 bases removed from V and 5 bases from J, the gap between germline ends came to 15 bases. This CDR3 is CASSPTPEENNEQFF. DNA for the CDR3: TGTGCCAGCAGCCCAACACCAGAGGAAAACAATGAGCAGTTCTTC.